A single sample is the source of the 5 T cell receptor beta chains below, sequenced in a study of cytomegalovirus exposure and HLA in healthy donors. Vbeta (60) and Jbeta (13) primers were used in the PCR. Profiled with immunoSEQ multiplex PCR; TCRdb holds only in-frame clones, not every one. The table has about 130,000 clones, 79% seen once; the top ten hold 2%. The source material was PBMCs. The source of these receptors is a man between 18 and 29 years old in good health and CMV-seronegative.

The V gene is TRBV7-3, the J gene TRBJ2-2; 9 bases agree with TRBD2. Looked up from germline, CDR1 is SGHTA and CDR2 is FQGTGA. Losses at the gene ends were 5 bases for V and 1 base for J; bases not matched to a gene: 5. This CDR3 has 16 amino acids. CDR3 sequence: CASSIYSGRNTGELFF. The CDR3 nucleotides are TGTGCCAGCAGCATTTATAGCGGGAGGAACACCGGGGAGCTGTTTTTT.

V and J are TRBV30 and TRBJ2-3; the D is unclear. V gave up 3 bases and J gave up 2 bases, with 9 bases separating them. The CDR3 has 13 residues. Germline CDR1 reads GTSNPN; CDR2 reads SVGIG (reference sequence). The chain's CDR3 is CAWRSGLTDTQYF. The CDR3 region has the DNA TGTGCCTGGAGATCCGGTCTCACAGATACGCAGTATTTT.

The V gene is TRBV5-4, the J gene TRBJ1-2, with D possibly matching TRBD1 (6 bases). Trimming removed 3 bases at V and 5 bases at J, with 11 bases between. The length of the CDR3 is 13 residues. Germline V gives CDR1 SGHNT, CDR2 YYREEE (reference sequence). CDR3 loop: CASSSTGLYGYTF. The CDR3 bases are TGTGCCAGCAGCTCCACAGGGCTTTATGGCTACACCTTC.

This chain joins TRBV4-2 and TRBJ2-3, with TRBD2 matching 9 bases. This CDR3 has 16 amino acids. After removal of 5 bases from V and 2 bases from J, the junction contained 8 bases not matched to a gene. The germline V gene has CDR1 LGHNA and CDR2 YNFKEQ. CDR3 loop: CASSSLAGSATDTQYF. The CDR3 DNA sequence: TGTGCCAGCAGCTCCCTAGCGGGATCGGCCACAGATACGCAGTATTTT.

This clone has just a few counts. V gene TRBV6-5 combines with J gene TRBJ2-7, with 7 positions matching TRBD2. The CDR3 loop spans 14 amino acids. Germline lookup yields CDR1 MNHEY and CDR2 SVGAGI. Trimming at V came to 4 bases and at J to 2 bases, leaving 5 bases not matched to a gene. The CDR3 reads CASSSGGGAYEQYV. The CDR3 DNA reads as TGTGCCAGCAGTTCGGGGGGTGGCGCCTACGAGCAGTACGTC.